These 7 T cell receptor beta chains came from one sample sequenced in a study of shared clonotypes between healthy human individuals. Only in-frame clones appear in the TCRdb table, and some are missing; sequencing was by immunoSEQ multiplex PCR. The data hold around 500,000 clones, with 70% to 80% observed a single time. The source material was PBMCs. Receptors were obtained from a woman in her 40s in good health. Some clones in this sample may be carry-over from other donors' samples.

The chain combines TRBV6-5 with TRBJ1-5; no clear D. Trimming cost V 7 bases and J 4 bases, with 14 bases left between them. The CDR3 has 14 residues. Germline CDR1 MNHEY, CDR2 SVGAGI. DNA of the CDR3: TGTGCCAGCAACCCTGGGTTGAGTAATCAGCCCCAGCATTTT. This gives the protein CASNPGLSNQPQHF.

This chain connects TRBV6-4 to TRBJ2-5, with D perhaps matching TRBD1 (5 bases). The J call is in doubt because the DNA end fits TRBJ2-7 better. The CDR3 is 14 residues long. The germline gives CDR1 MRHNA, CDR2 SNTAGT. The CDR3 is CASSGRTDTYEQYF. The CDR3 DNA follows: TGTGCCAGCAGCGGACGGACGGACACCTACGAGCAGTACTTC.

CDR3 in DNA: TGTGCCAGCAGTTACCCCTGGCAGGGGGCTTCTGAGAACACCATATATTTT. This sequence encodes CASSYPWQGASENTIYF. The chain links TRBV27 to TRBJ1-3, with TRBD1 matching 8 bases. The junction had 15 bases not matched to a gene; V was cut back by 4 bases and J by 7 bases. From germline, CDR1 is MNHEY and CDR2 SMNVEV (reference sequence). The CDR3 spans 17 residues.

The V and J genes are TRBV7-9 and TRBJ2-5; the D is unclear. Trimming removed 7 bases at V and 2 bases at J, with 14 bases between. From germline, CDR1 is SEHNR and CDR2 FQNEAQ (reference sequence). The CDR3 totals 14 residues. Written as DNA, the CDR3 is TGTGCCAGCATGTCTACCGCGGTTCAAGAGACCCAGTACTTC. It encodes CASMSTAVQETQYF. Together with reference TRBV7-9 and TRBJ2-5, the CDR3 gives the full variable domain: DTGVSQNPRHKITKRGQNVTFRCDPISEHNRLYWYRQTLGQGPEFLTYFQNEAQLEKSRLLSDRFSAERPKGSFSTLEIQRTEQGDSAMYLCASMSTAVQETQYFGPGTRLLVL.

The J gene is TRBJ1-3, the V gene TRBV10-3; D ambiguous. CDR1 and CDR2 from the germline V gene are ENHRY and SYGVKD. The CDR3 totals 13 residues. V shed 0 bases and J shed 5 bases, with 5 bases lying between them. The CDR3 here is CAISESPRNTIYF. DNA for the CDR3: TGTGCCATCAGTGAGTCGCCCCGAAACACCATATATTTT.

This clone occurred once. This rearrangement joins TRBV19 to TRBJ2-4; tentatively, D is TRBD2 (5 bases). The CDR3 extends over 14 amino acids. Germline CDR1 and CDR2: LNHDA and SQIVND (reference sequence). The ends were cut back, 5 bases at V and 6 bases at J, with 14 bases in the middle. CDR3 sequence: CASSRGNGINIQYF. CDR3 sequence (DNA): TGTGCCAGTAGTCGGGGAAACGGAATAAACATTCAGTACTTC.

The rearrangement links TRBV25-1 to TRBJ2-5, with D possibly matching TRBD2 (6 bases). The CDR3 is made up of 14 amino acids. The V end lost 7 bases, the J end lost 2 bases, and 14 bases lay between the germline ends. The germline CDR1 and CDR2 sequences are MGHDK and SYGVNS. CDR3 region: CASMSGGKQETQYF. The CDR3 DNA is TGTGCCAGCATGTCGGGCGGGAAACAAGAGACCCAGTACTTC. Drawing the rest from reference TRBV25-1 and TRBJ2-5, the complete variable domain is EADIYQTPRYLVIGTGKKITLECSQTMGHDKMYWYQQDPGMELHLIHYSYGVNSTEKGDLSSESTVSRIRTEHFPLTLESARPSHTSQYLCASMSGGKQETQYFGPGTRLLVL.